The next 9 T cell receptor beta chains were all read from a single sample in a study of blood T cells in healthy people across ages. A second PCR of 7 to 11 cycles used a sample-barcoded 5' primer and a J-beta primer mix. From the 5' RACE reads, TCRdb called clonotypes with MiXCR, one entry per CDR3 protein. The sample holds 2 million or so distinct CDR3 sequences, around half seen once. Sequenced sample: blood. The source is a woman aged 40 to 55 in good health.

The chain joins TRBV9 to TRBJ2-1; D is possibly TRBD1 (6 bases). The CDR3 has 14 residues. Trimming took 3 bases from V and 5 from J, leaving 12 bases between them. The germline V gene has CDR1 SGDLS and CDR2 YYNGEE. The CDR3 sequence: CASSAYRVDNEQFF. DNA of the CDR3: TGTGCCAGCAGCGCCTACAGGGTCGACAATGAGCAGTTCTTC.

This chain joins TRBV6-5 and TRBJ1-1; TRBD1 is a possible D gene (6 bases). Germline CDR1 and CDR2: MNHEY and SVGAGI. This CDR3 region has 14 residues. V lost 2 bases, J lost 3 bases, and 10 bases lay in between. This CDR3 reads CASSYRGRDTEAFF. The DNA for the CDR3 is TGTGCCAGCAGTTACCGGGGGCGGGACACTGAAGCTTTCTTT.

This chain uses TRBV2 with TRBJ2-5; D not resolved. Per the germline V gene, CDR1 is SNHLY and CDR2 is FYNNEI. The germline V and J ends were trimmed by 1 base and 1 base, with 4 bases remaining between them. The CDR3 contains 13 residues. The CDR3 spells CASSEDAQETQYF. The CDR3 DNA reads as TGTGCCAGCAGTGAAGACGCCCAAGAGACCCAGTACTTC. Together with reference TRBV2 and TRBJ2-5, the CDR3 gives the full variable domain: EPEVTQTPSHQVTQMGQEVILRCVPISNHLYFYWYRQILGQKVEFLVSFYNNEISEKSEIFDDQFSVERPDGSNFTLKIRSTKLEDSAMYFCASSEDAQETQYFGPGTRLLVL.

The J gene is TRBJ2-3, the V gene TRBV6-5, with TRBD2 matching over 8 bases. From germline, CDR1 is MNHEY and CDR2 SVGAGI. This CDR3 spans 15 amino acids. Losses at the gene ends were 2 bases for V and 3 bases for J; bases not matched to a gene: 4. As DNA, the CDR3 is TGTGCCAGCAGTTACGAGCGGGGGCCGACAGATACGCAGTATTTT. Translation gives CASSYERGPTDTQYF.

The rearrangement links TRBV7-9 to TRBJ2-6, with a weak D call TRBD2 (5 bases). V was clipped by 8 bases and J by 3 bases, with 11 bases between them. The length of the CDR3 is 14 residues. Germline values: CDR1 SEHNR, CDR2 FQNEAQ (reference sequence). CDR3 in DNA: TGTGCCAGCGGACTGGCTGTTGGGGCCAACGTCCTGACTTTC. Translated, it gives CASGLAVGANVLTF.

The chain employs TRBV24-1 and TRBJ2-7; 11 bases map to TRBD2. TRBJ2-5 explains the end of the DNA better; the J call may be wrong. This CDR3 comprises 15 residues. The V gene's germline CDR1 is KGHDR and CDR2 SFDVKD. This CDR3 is CATRGTSGLGETQYF. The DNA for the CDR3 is TGTGCCACGCGAGGGACTAGCGGACTGGGAGAGACCCAGTACTTC.

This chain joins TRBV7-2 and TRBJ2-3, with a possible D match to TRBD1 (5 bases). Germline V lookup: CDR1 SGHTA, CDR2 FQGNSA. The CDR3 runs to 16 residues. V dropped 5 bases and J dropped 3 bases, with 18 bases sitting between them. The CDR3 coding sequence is TGTGCCAGCAGCCTGAATACAGGAGTCAAGACAGATACGCAGTATTTT. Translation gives CASSLNTGVKTDTQYF. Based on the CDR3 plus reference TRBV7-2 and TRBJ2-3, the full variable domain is GAGVSQSPSNKVTEKGKDVELRCDPISGHTALYWYRQSLGQGLEFLIYFQGNSAPDKSGLPSDRFSAERTGGSVSTLTIQRTQQEDSAVYLCASSLNTGVKTDTQYFGPGTRLTVL.

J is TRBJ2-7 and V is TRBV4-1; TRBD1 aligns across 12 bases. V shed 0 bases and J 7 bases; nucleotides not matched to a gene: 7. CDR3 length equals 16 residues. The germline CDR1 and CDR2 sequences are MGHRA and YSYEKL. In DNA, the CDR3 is TGCGCCAGCAGCCAAGATCGGGGACAGGGGGCTTGGGAGCAGTACTTC. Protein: CASSQDRGQGAWEQYF.

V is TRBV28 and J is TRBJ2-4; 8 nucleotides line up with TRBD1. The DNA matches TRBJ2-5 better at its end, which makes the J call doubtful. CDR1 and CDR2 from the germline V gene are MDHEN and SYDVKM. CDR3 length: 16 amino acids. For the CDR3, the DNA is TGTGCCAGCAGTCCATCACAGGACAGGGTTCAAGAGACCCAGTACTTC. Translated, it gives CASSPSQDRVQETQYF.